This T cell receptor beta chain was sequenced during a study of monozygotic twins with inflammatory bowel disease (dated by TCRdb to about 2019). Broadly, across the study: In total, around 28 monozygotic twin pairs made up the full study: 19 Danish pairs, all IBD-discordant, plus nine German pairs, of which four were IBD-concordant and five were IBD-discordant. Each individual had, on average, about 151 000 unique TCRalpha sequences and 181 000 unique TCRbeta sequences available for analysis. The search for disease-associated traits relied mainly on comparing, within discordant pairs, IBD patients with their genetically identical healthy co-twins.

The full study reports these points: IBD patients shared fewer clonotypes with other individuals than healthy twins did, most markedly in patients showing signs of disease activity. No single strong signal or clonotype linked to IBD turned up in the results, so the idea that one exists was not supported. Because patients received different immunosuppressive treatments, the repertoires may have picked up extra background noise and variability between individuals. A decrease in TCRbeta repertoire diversity, as measured by inverse Simpson index, was observed in IBD patients compared with their healthy co-twins. Different T cell subtypes could not be distinguished in the analysis. Repertoire similarity did not differ between concordant and discordant twins, possibly due to limited statistical power.

The CDR3 has 12 amino acids, counting the end cysteine and phenylalanine. DNA was not recorded. Based on the germline V gene (reference sequence), the CDR1 and CDR2 sequences are DFQATT and SNEGSKA. Libraries were constructed by 5' RACE. Each TCR library was prepared from around 3,400 ng of total RNA. For each sample, cDNA synthesis with SMARTScribe reverse transcriptase was split into eight separate reactions. During cDNA synthesis, template switching was used to introduce unique molecular identifiers that contained a 6-nucleotide sample barcode. Amplification of TCRalpha and TCRbeta cDNA involved two nested PCRs of approximately 17 and 9 cycles, and each PCR was followed by bead purification. Before amplification, the cDNA was both treated with uracil DNA-glycosylase and purified with the QIAquick PCR purification kit. The second PCR added Illumina TruSeq-compatible adapters along with sample-specific barcodes. TapeStation and Qubit were used to check library quality and concentration, and approximately 5 ng of each library went into the pool. Sequencing of the pooled libraries was done on an Illumina HiSeq2500 single-index Rapid Run using custom sequencing primers and 2 x 100 bp reads. The original pipeline was this. MiGEC version 1.2.6 was used for UMI-based consensus assembly, which corrected PCR and sequencing errors. V(D)J alignment, clonotype assembly and CDR3 extraction were performed with MiXCR version 2.1.1. To normalise gene usage, clonotype sharing and MAIT/NKT TCR abundance, the top 1000, 10 000 and 20 000 clonotypes in each sample were analysed. Diversity was computed as the inverse Simpson index with the vegan R package after downsampling to 27 000 UMIs. Paired Mann-Whitney U tests were applied to discordant twin pairs, and Benjamini-Hochberg correction was used for multiple testing. After TCRdb reprocessed the reads, each CDR3 protein sequence was kept as one row, without DNA. TCRdb, rather than the study authors, made the V and J calls. The sample's own table lists 420,000 or so distinct CDR3 sequences. The ten largest clones take up 2% to 2.5% of the sample.

From each donor, a roughly 2.3 ml peripheral blood sample was drawn into PAXgene tubes and stored at -80 degrees C. Without T cell sorting, total RNA was isolated from whole blood using the PAXgene blood miRNA kit on an automated QIAcube. Peripheral blood from monozygotic twin pairs, either concordant or discordant for inflammatory bowel disease, underwent deep TCRalpha and TCRbeta repertoire profiling that used unique molecular barcoding. Smoking habits were recorded for all twin pairs, and individuals were classified as current, former or never smokers. A note on this clonotype: The clone's antigen remains unknown.

The sequenced sample consisted of blood. The clonotype comes from a human donor with ulcerative colitis or Crohn's disease, or a healthy co-twin of an affected twin (not recorded which). The rearranged chain carries TRBV20-1 and TRBJ2-7; TCRdb names TRBD1, which stays unverified in the absence of DNA. The CDR3 in this case is CSARTGYYEQYF.